This TCR beta chain was identified during a study of blood T cell repertoires in COVID-19. The V end lost 4 bases, the J end lost 0 bases, and 9 bases lay between the germline ends. Germline lookup yields CDR1 SGHNT and CDR2 YYREEE (reference sequence). This CDR3 is built from 14 residues. The assay was immunoSEQ multiplex PCR, and TCRdb's table has in-frame clones only and misses some. The sample has 200,000 to 300,000 clones, approximately 90% seen once. The receptor's source is a woman under 40 with COVID-19, enrolled during active disease. The sequenced material came from peripheral blood. The V call is TRBV5-4, the J call TRBJ2-3; D not certain. The CDR3 sequence: CASSGDPSTDTQYF. CDR3 in DNA: TGTGCCAGCAGCGGAGACCCTAGCACAGATACGCAGTATTTT.